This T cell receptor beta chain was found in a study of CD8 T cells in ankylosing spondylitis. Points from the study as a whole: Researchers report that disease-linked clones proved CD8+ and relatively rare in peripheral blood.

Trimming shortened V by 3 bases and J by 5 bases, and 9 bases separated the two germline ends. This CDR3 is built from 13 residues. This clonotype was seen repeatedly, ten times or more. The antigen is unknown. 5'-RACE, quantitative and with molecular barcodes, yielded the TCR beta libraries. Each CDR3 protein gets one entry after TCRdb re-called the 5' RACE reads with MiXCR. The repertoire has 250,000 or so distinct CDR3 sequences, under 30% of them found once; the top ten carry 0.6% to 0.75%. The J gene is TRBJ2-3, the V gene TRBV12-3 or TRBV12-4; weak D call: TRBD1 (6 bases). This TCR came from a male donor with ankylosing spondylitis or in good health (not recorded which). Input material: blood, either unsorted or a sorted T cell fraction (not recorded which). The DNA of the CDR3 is TGTGCCAGCAGTTTCTTAGGGGGAGATACGCAGTATTTT. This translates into CASSFLGGDTQYF.